The T cell receptor beta chain under discussion was sequenced for a study of T cell repertoires in cytomegalovirus infection. Study-wide results and limits: Public TCR beta family frequency separated CMV-and-HLA carriers, including in an independent cohort.

This clonotype was counted ten times or more. Antigen specificity is unknown. Using its own MiXCR run on the reads, TCRdb lists one record per CDR3 protein. There are under 200,000 distinct CDR3 sequences in the sample; 8.5% to 10% occur only once, and about 4.6% lies in the top ten. Sequenced material: PBMCs. This clonotype was sampled from a human donor in good health (CMV status not recorded). Some clones in this sample may be carry-over from other donors' samples.

The CDR3 reads CASGAGGPRGYTF. The CDR3 DNA sequence: TGTGCCAGCGGGGCAGGGGGTCCGCGGGGCTACACCTTC. The genes are TRBV28 and TRBJ1-2, with 7 bases fitting TRBD1. The V and J ends lost 8 bases and 8 bases, in that order; junction bases with no gene match: 11. The CDR3 sequence is 13 residues long. Germline V CDR1 and CDR2: MDHEN, SYDVKM.